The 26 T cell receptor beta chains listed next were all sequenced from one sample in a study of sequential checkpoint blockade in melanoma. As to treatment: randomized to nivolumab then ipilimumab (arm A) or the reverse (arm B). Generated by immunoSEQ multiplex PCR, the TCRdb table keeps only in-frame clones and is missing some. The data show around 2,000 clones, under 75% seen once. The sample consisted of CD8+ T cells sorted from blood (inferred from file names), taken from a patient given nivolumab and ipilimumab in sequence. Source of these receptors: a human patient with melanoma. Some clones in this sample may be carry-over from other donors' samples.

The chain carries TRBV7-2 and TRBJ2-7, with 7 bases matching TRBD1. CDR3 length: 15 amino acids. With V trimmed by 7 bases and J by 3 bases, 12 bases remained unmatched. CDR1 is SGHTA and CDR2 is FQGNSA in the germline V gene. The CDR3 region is CASTPVPQGVYEQYF. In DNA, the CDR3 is TGTGCCAGCACCCCCGTCCCGCAGGGGGTCTACGAGCAGTACTTC.

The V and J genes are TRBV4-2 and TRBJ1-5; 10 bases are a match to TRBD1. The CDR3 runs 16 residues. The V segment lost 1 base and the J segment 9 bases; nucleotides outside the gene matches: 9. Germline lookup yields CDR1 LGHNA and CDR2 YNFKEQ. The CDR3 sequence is CASSQGPGTGEGPQHF. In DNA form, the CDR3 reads TGTGCCAGCAGCCAAGGGCCCGGGACAGGGGAAGGGCCCCAGCATTTT.

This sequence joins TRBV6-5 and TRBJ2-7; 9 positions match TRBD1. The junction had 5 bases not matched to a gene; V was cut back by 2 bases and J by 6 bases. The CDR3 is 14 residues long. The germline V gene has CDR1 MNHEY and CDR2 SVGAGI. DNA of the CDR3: TGTGCCAGCAGTTACAGGGAGACAGGGGGCGAGCAGTACTTC. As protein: CASSYRETGGEQYF.

DNA of the CDR3: TGTGCCAGCAGCCATCTGGACAGGGAACGTGGCTACACCTTC. This translates into CASSHLDRERGYTF. The genes are TRBV7-9 and TRBJ1-2; TRBD1 matches 8 bases. Germline V gives CDR1 SEHNR, CDR2 FQNEAQ (reference sequence). The V gene end was trimmed by 5 bases and the J gene end by 7 bases; junction bases not matched to a gene: 9. The CDR3 length is 14 residues. Full variable domain (rest looked up from reference TRBV7-9 and TRBJ1-2): DTGVSQNPRHKITKRGQNVTFRCDPISEHNRLYWYRQTLGQGPEFLTYFQNEAQLEKSRLLSDRFSAERPKGSFSTLEIQRTEQGDSAMYLCASSHLDRERGYTFGSGTRLTVV.

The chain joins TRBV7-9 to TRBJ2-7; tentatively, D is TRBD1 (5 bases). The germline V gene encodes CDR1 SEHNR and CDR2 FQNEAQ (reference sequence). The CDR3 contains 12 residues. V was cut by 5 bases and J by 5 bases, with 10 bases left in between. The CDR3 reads CASSPRQNEQYF. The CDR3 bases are TGTGCCAGCAGCCCCCGACAGAACGAGCAGTACTTC.

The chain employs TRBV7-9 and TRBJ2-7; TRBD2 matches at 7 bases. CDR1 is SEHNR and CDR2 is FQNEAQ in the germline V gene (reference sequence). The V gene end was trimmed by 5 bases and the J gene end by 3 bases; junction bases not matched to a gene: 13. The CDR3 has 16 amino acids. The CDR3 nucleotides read TGTGCCAGCAGCCCTCGGGTTCCTAGCGGAGTCTACGAGCAGTACTTC. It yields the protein CASSPRVPSGVYEQYF.

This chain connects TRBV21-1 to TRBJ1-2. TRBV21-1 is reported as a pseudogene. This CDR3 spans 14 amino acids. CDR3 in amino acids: CASSPAGQVKGYTF. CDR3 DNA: TGTGCCAGCAGCCCCGCGGGGCAGGTTAAAGGCTACACCTTC.

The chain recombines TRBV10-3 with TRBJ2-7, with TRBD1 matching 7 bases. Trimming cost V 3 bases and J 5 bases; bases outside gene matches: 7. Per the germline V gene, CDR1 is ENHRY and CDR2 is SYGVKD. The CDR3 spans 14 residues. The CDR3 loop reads CAISDSDRIHEQYF. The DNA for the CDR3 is TGTGCCATCAGTGATTCGGACAGGATCCACGAGCAGTACTTC.

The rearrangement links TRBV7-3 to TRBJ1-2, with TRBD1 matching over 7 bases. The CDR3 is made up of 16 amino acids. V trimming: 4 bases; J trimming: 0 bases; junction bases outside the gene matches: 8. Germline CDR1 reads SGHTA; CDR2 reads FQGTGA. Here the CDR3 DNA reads TGTGCCAGCAGCTCCGGACAGGCAACGACTAACTATGGCTACACCTTC. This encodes CASSSGQATTNYGYTF.

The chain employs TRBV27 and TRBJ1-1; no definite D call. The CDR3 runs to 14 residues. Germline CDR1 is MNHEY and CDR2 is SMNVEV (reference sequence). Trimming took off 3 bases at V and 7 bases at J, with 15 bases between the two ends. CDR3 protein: CASSFLKSPGEAFF. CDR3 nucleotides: TGTGCCAGCAGTTTCCTGAAATCTCCCGGTGAAGCTTTCTTT.

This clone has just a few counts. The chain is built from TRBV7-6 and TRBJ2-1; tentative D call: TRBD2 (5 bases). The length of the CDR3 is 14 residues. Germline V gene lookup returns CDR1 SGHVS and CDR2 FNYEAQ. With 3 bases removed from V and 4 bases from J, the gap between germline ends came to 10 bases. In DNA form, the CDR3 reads TGTGCCAGCAGCTTTACCCGGGAATACAATGAGCAGTTCTTC. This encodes CASSFTREYNEQFF.

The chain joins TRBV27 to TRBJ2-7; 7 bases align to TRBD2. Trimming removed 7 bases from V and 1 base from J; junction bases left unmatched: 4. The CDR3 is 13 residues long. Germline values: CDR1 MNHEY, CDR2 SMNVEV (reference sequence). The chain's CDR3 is CASMGGASYEQYF. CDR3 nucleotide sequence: TGTGCCAGCATGGGAGGGGCTTCCTACGAGCAGTACTTC.

The CDR3 DNA reads as TGTGCCAGCAGCTTGCAGGGACTCCCTACTGAAGCTTTCTTT. The encoded protein is CASSLQGLPTEAFF. The rearrangement links TRBV5-6 to TRBJ1-1, with D perhaps matching TRBD1 (5 bases). Between the trimmed V and J ends, which lost 1 base and 5 bases, there was a span of 12 bases. The germline V gene encodes CDR1 SGHDT and CDR2 YYEEEE. This CDR3 has 14 amino acids.

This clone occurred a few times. CDR3 coding DNA: TGTGCCAGCAGTGGGCAGGGTTTACTTCAGCCCCAGCATTTT. It translates to CASSGQGLLQPQHF. The V and J genes are TRBV2 and TRBJ1-5; D may be TRBD1 (5 bases). Germline-derived CDR1 and CDR2 are SNHLY and FYNNEI. Trimming cost V 4 bases and J 6 bases, with 13 bases left between them. This CDR3 is built from 14 residues.

The CDR3 bases are TGTGCCAGCAGCTTAGTCTTGGCTAGCCCTAACTACGAGCAGTACTTC. This translates into CASSLVLASPNYEQYF. This chain joins TRBV7-3 and TRBJ2-7; a weak D match, TRBD2 (5 bases). With 2 bases removed from V and 3 bases from J, the gap between germline ends came to 17 bases. CDR3 length equals 16 residues. Germline-derived CDR1 and CDR2 are SGHTA and FQGTGA.

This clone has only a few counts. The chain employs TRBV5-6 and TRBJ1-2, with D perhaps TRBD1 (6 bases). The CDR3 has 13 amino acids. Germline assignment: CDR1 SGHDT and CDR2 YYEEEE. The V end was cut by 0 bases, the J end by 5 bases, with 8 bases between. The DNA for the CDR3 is TGTGCCAGCAGCTTGGGACAGGAGTATGGCTACACCTTC. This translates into CASSLGQEYGYTF.

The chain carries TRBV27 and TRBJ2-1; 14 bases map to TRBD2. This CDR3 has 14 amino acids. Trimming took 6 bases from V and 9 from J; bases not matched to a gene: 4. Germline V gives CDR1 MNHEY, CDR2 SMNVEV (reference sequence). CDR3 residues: CASSLGLAGVEQFF. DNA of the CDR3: TGTGCCAGCAGCTTGGGACTAGCGGGGGTTGAGCAGTTCTTC.

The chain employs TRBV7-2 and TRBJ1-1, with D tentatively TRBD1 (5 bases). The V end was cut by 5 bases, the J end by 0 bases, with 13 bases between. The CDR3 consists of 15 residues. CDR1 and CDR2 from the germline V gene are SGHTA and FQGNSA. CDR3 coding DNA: TGTGCCAGCAGCCAGCAGGACAACATGAACACTGAAGCTTTCTTT. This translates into CASSQQDNMNTEAFF.

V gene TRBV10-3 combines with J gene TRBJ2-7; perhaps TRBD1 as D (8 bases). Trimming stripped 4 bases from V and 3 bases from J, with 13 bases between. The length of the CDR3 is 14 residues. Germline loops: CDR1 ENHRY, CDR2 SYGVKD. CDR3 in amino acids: CAISATGGDYEQYF. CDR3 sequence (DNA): TGTGCCATCAGTGCCACAGGGGGGGACTACGAGCAGTACTTC.

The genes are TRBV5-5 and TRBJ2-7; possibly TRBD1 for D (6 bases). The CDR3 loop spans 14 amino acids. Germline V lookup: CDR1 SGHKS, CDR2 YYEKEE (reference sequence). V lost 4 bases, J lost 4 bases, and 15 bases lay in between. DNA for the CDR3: TGTGCCAGCAGCCACTGGCAGGGGATATACGAGCAGTACTTC. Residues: CASSHWQGIYEQYF.

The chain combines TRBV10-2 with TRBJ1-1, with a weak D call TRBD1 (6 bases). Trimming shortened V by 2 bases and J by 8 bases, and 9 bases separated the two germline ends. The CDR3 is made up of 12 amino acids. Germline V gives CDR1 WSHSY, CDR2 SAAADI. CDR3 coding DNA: TGCGCCAGCAGTGAGGCAGGGGAGGAAGCTTTCTTT. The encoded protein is CASSEAGEEAFF.

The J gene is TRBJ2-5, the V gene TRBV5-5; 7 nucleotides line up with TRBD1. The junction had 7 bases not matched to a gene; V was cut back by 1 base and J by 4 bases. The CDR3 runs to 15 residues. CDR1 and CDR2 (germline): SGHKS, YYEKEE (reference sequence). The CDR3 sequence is CASSLNPQGVETQYF. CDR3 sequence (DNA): TGTGCCAGCAGCTTGAACCCTCAGGGGGTAGAGACCCAGTACTTC. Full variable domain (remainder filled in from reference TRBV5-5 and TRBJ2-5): DAGVTQSPTHLIKTRGQQVTLRCSPISGHKSVSWYQQVLGQGPQFIFQYYEKEERGRGNFPDRFSARQFPNYSSELNVNALLLGDSALYLCASSLNPQGVETQYFGPGTRLLVL.

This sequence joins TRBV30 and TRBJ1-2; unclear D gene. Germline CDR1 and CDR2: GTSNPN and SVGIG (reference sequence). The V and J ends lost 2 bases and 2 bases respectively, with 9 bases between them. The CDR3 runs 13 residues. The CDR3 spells CAWSPAGNYGYTF. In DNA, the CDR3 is TGTGCCTGGAGTCCGGCAGGCAACTATGGCTACACCTTC.

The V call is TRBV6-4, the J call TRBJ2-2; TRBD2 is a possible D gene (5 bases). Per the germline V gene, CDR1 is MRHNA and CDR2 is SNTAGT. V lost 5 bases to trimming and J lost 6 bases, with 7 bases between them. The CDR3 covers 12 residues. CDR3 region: CASSYGAGELFF. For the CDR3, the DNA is TGTGCCAGCAGTTACGGGGCCGGGGAGCTGTTTTTT.

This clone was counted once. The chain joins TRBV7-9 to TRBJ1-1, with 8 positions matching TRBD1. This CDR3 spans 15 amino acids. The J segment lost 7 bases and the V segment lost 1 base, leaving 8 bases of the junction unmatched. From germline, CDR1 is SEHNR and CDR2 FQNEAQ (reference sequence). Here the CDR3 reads CASSLVFRGLDEAFF. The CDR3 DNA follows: TGTGCCAGCAGCTTAGTGTTCAGGGGGCTGGATGAAGCTTTCTTT.

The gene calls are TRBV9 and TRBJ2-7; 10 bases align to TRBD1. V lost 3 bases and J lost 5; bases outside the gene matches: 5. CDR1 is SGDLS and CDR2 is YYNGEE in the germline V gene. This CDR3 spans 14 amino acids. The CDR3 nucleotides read TGTGCCAGCAGCGACCCGGGACAGGGGAACGAGCAGTACTTC. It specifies CASSDPGQGNEQYF.